Listed below are T cell receptor beta chains from one sample, sequenced in a study of T cells in localized non-small cell lung cancer. The assay was immunoSEQ multiplex PCR, and TCRdb's table has in-frame clones only and misses some. Among approximately 1,500 clones listed, roughly 25% were seen once. Sequencing was performed on normal lung tissue next to the tumor, taken before any cancer treatment. The origin of the receptors is a male donor at least 60 years old with stage II squamous cell lung carcinoma. Both conserved end residues are part of each CDR3. A D gene is named only where the DNA matches it firmly. Part of the rows lack a size; the others show once, few, many or a class for expanded clones.

DNA | CDR3 | D | size | J | V
TGTGCCAGCAGTTACGCAGCGTGGGATGAGCAGTTCTTC | CASSYAAWDEQFF | NA | NA | TRBJ2-1 | TRBV6-8
TGTGCCAGCAGTGATGACAGGGGGTCGGGTGAAAAACTGTTTTTT | CASSDDRGSGEKLFF | TRBD1 | few | TRBJ1-4 | TRBV25-1
TGTGCCAGCAGTTACGATTCCCCAGGGGGCTGTGAAAAACTGTTTTTT | CASSYDSPGGCEKLFF | TRBD1 | few | TRBJ1-4 | TRBV6-8
TGTGCCAGCAGCTTGGCCGGAGGGCTCGGGGCCAACGTCCTGACTTTC | CASSLAGGLGANVLTF | NA | NA | TRBJ2-6 | TRBV11-3
TGCAGCGTTACAGGGTACCCCGGGGAGCTGTTTTTT | CSVTGYPGELFF | NA | few | TRBJ2-2 | TRBV29-1
TGTGCCAGCAGCTTGCCGGACGGGCCCGAGACCCAGTACTTC | CASSLPDGPETQYF | NA | medium-sized | TRBJ2-5 | TRBV11-3
TGTGCCATCAGTGACCCCTCGGACGCTTTTTCACCCCTCCACTTT | CAISDPSDAFSPLHF | NA | few | TRBJ1-6 | TRBV10-3
TGTGCCAGCAGACCGCAGGGTCCGGGAAACACCATATATTTT | CASRPQGPGNTIYF | NA | few | TRBJ1-3 | TRBV2
TGTGCCAGCAACCCCGGGACGGATGGCTACACCTTC | CASNPGTDGYTF | NA | few | TRBJ1-2 | TRBV6-8
TGTGCCAGTAGTAAGGGGACAGAGTATCGCGAGCAGTACTTC | CASSKGTEYREQYF | TRBD1 | NA | TRBJ2-7 | TRBV19
TGTGCCAGTAGTATCGGGACAGCGAACACTGAAGCTTTCTTT | CASSIGTANTEAFF | TRBD1 | few | TRBJ1-1 | TRBV19
TGCGCCAGCAGCTTGGAATCGACTAGCGGGTGGGGGGAGCAGTTCTTC | CASSLESTSGWGEQFF | TRBD2 | NA | TRBJ2-1 | TRBV5-1
TGTGCCAGCAGTCTGGGACCGGGACTAGCGGGAGAGCTCACCCTTAAGCAGTACTTC | CASSLGPGLAGELTLKQYF | TRBD2 | few | TRBJ2-7 | TRBV6-8
TGTGCCGCCGGGGGAGTAGCGCTGGGCGAGCAGTACTTC | CAAGGVALGEQYF | NA | NA | TRBJ2-7 | TRBV19
TGTGCCAGCAGTGAAGCGGCCGACGGGGGAAGCGAGCAGTACTTC | CASSEAADGGSEQYF | NA | few | TRBJ2-7 | TRBV2
TGCACCAGCAAAAAATCGGGGGGGGGCTCCTTAGAGACCCAGTACTTC | CTSKKSGGGSLETQYF | NA | medium-sized | TRBJ2-5 | TRBV1
TGTGCCAGCAGCTTTGACAGGGCCTCGGAAAAACTGTTTTTT | CASSFDRASEKLFF | TRBD1 | NA | TRBJ1-4 | TRBV11-3
TGTGCCAGTAGTCCCCAGGGAGGAGCGCGTGAAAAACTGTTTTTT | CASSPQGGAREKLFF | NA | few | TRBJ1-4 | TRBV19
TGTGCTAGTGGTTTGCTCGGGGGGGGCAACACTGAAGCTTTCTTT | CASGLLGGGNTEAFF | NA | NA | TRBJ1-1 | TRBV12-5
TGTGCCAGCAGTGAAGGGCCGGCCGAAGGGCAGACTGAGCAGTTCTTC | CASSEGPAEGQTEQFF | NA | medium-sized | TRBJ2-1 | TRBV9
TGTGCCAGCAGCGTAGGGGGAGCCGCAGGAGCTTTCTTT | CASSVGGAAGAFF | NA | NA | TRBJ1-1 | TRBV9
TGTGCCAGCAGTAGACAGGGACTTAATGAAAAACTGTTTTTT | CASSRQGLNEKLFF | TRBD1 | NA | TRBJ1-4 | TRBV28
TGCGCCAGCAGCTTGGAGGCCAGGGGGCCCTATGGCTACACCTTC | CASSLEARGPYGYTF | TRBD1 | NA | TRBJ1-2 | TRBV5-1
TGTGCCAGCAGTGACTCGACTAGCGGGAGCAATGAGCAGTTCTTC | CASSDSTSGSNEQFF | TRBD2 | NA | TRBJ2-1 | TRBV6-8
TGTGCCAGCAGCTTAGAACAGGGGCGGCTGAAACTGTTTTTT | CASSLEQGRLKLFF | TRBD1 | medium-sized | TRBJ1-4 | TRBV11-3
TGTGCCACCAGCAGAGATCGTCAGGCTAATTCACCCCTCCACTTT | CATSRDRQANSPLHF | NA | large | TRBJ1-6 | TRBV15
TGTGCCAGCAGCTTAACATCGGGGTTAGGTCCCGAGCAGTACTTC | CASSLTSGLGPEQYF | NA | few | TRBJ2-7 | TRBV11-3
TGTGCCAGCAGCTTAGGACTAGCGGGGGGTGGGCATGAGCAGTTCTTC | CASSLGLAGGGHEQFF | TRBD2 | NA | TRBJ2-1 | TRBV11-3
TGTGCCAGCTCTGGCAGGGAGAATTCCTACGAGCAGTACTTC | CASSGRENSYEQYF | NA | NA | TRBJ2-7 | TRBV6-8
TGCGCCAGCAGCTTGGCCGGCGGGAAACCTATTTACGAGCAGTACTTC | CASSLAGGKPIYEQYF | NA | NA | TRBJ2-7 | TRBV5-1
TGTGCCACGAACCGACAGGGTGCTAGCACAGATACGCAGTATTTT | CATNRQGASTDTQYF | TRBD1 | NA | TRBJ2-3 | TRBV6-8
TGTGCCAGCAGCCAAGATCGAGGTGGGGCAGGAACCTACAATGAGCAGTTCTTC | CASSQDRGGAGTYNEQFF | NA | NA | TRBJ2-1 | TRBV14
TGTGCCAGCTCTCGTCCGGGGGAAACAAATGGCTACACCTTC | CASSRPGETNGYTF | NA | NA | TRBJ1-2 | TRBV18
TGTGCCAGCAGTTCGACTAGCACAGATACGCAGTATTTT | CASSSTSTDTQYF | NA | few | TRBJ2-3 | TRBV9
TGTGCCAGCAGTGACTATAGGATGGACAGGGGGTACGAGCAGTACTTC | CASSDYRMDRGYEQYF | TRBD1 | medium-sized | TRBJ2-7 | TRBV6-8
TGTGCCAGTAGAATCCAGGGTGAAATAATGAACACTGAAGCTTTCTTT | CASRIQGEIMNTEAFF | NA | few | TRBJ1-1 | TRBV19
TGTGCTAGTGGTTTGGTACAGTACGAGAGCCGTTACTCACCCCTCCACTTT | CASGLVQYESRYSPLHF | NA | few | TRBJ1-6 | TRBV12-5
TGTGCCAGCAGTCCCATCGCCACTAGCAATCAGCCCCAGCATTTT | CASSPIATSNQPQHF | NA | NA | TRBJ1-5 | TRBV28
TGTGCCACCAGCAGAGGGCTCCAGGTGAACACTGAAGCTTTCTTT | CATSRGLQVNTEAFF | NA | few | TRBJ1-1 | TRBV15
TGTGCCAGTAGTTTCGGACATGAGGGCACTGAAGCTTTCTTT | CASSFGHEGTEAFF | NA | few | TRBJ1-1 | TRBV19
TGTGCCAGCAGTGAGACCGGGACTAGCAGCTACAATGAGCAGTTCTTC | CASSETGTSSYNEQFF | TRBD2 | few | TRBJ2-1 | TRBV6-7
TGTGCCAGCAGCCAAGTTTGGGGGGAGGCTACCTACAATGAGCAGTTCTTC | CASSQVWGEATYNEQFF | NA | few | TRBJ2-1 | TRBV11-3
TGTGCCAGCAGCCCCTGGACAGAGAGCTATGGCTACACCTTC | CASSPWTESYGYTF | NA | hyperexpanded | TRBJ1-2 | TRBV11-3
TGTGCCATCAGTGCATCAAGAGGTGCAGATACGCAGTATTTT | CAISASRGADTQYF | NA | NA | TRBJ2-3 | TRBV6-8
TGCGCCAGCATCCCGGTACCAAGCGGGGCCACTGATACGCAGTATTTT | CASIPVPSGATDTQYF | TRBD2 | NA | TRBJ2-3 | TRBV5-1
TGTGCCTGGAGTTCTGATAATAGCAATCAGCCCCAGCATTTT | CAWSSDNSNQPQHF | NA | NA | TRBJ1-5 | TRBV30
TGTGCCAGCAGCAAGAGTACTAGCGGGCTTTACGAGCAGTACTTC | CASSKSTSGLYEQYF | TRBD2 | NA | TRBJ2-7 | TRBV11-3